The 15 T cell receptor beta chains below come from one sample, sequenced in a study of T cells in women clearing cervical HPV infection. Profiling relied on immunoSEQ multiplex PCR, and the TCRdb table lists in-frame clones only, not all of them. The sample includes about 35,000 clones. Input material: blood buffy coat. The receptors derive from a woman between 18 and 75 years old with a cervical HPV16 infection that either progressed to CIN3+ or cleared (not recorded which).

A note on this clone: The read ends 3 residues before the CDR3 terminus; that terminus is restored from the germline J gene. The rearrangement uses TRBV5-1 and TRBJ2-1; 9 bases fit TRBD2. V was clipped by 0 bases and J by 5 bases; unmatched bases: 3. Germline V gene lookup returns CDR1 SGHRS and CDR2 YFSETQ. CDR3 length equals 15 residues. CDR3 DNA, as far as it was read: TGCGCCAGCAGCTTGGTTCTAGCGGGAAACAATGAG. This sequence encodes CASSLVLAGNNE. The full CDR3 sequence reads CASSLVLAGNNEQFF.

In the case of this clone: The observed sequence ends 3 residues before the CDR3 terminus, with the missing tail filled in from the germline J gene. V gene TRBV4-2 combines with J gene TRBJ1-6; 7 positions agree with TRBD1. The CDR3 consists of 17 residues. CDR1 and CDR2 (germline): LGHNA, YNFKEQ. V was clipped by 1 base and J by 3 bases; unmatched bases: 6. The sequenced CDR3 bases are TGTGCCAGCAGCCAAGCCCGGGACAGCTACTATAATTCACCC. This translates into CASSQARDSYYNSP. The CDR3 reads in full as CASSQARDSYYNSPLHF.

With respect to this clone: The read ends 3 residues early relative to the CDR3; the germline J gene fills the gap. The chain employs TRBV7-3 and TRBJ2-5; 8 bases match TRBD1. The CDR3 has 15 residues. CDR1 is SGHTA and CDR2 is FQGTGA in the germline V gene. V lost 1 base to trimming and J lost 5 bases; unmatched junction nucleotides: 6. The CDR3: CASSLRGQVMETQYF. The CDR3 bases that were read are TGTGCCAGCAGCTTAAGGGGACAGGTCATGGAGACC.

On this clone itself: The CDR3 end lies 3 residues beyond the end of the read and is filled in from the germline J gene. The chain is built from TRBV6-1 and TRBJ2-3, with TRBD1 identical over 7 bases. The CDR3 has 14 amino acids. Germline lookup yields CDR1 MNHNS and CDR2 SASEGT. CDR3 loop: CASSEGAGGQPQYF. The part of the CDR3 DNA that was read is TGTGCCAGCAGTGAAGGGGCAGGGGGTCAGCCG.

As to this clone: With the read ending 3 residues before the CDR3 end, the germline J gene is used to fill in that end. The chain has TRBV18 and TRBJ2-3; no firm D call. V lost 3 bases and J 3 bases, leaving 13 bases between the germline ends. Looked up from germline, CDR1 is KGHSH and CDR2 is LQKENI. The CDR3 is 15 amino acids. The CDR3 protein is CASSPIRVETDTQYF. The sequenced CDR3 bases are TGTGCCAGCTCACCTATAAGGGTGGAGACAGATACG.

The CDR3 bases that were read are TGTGCCAGCAGCGACGCGAGAAGCGGGAGGACAGATACG. It specifies CASSDARSGRTDT. The entire CDR3 protein reads CASSDARSGRTDTQYF. V usage is TRBV5-4 and J usage is TRBJ2-3, with TRBD2 matching 9 bases. Read coverage stops 3 residues before the CDR3 terminus; the germline J gene supplies the remainder. This CDR3 is 16 amino acids long. With 4 bases clipped from V and 3 bases from J, the junction kept 9 bases outside the gene matches. Looked up from germline, CDR1 is SGHNT and CDR2 is YYREEE (reference sequence).

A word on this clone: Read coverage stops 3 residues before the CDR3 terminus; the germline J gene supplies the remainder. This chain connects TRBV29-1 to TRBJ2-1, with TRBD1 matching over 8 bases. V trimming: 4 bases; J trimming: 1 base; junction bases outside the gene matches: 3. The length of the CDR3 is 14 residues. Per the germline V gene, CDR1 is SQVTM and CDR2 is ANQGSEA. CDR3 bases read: TGCAGCGTTGCAACAGGGGGGTCCTACAATGAG. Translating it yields CSVATGGSYNE. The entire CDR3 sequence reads CSVATGGSYNEQFF.

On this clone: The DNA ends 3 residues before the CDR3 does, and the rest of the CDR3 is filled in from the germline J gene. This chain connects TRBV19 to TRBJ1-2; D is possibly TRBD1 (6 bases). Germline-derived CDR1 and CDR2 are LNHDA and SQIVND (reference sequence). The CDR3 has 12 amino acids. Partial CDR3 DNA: TGTGCCAGTAGCCCTGGACAGAGGGGC. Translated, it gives CASSPGQRG. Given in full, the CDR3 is CASSPGQRGYTF.

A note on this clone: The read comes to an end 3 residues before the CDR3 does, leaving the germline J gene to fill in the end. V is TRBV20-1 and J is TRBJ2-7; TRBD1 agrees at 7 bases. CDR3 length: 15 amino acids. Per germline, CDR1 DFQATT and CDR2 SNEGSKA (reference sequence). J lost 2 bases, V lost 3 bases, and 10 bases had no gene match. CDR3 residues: CSASGKGARTYEQYF. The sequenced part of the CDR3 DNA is TGCAGTGCTAGTGGAAAGGGGGCGCGGACCTACGAG.

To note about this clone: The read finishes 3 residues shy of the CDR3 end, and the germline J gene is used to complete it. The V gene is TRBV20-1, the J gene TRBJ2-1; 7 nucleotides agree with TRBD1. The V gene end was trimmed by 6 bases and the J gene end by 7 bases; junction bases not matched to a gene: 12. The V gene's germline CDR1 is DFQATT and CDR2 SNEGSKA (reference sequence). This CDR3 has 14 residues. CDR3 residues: CSARSRTGWNEQFF. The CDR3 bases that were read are TGCAGTGCCCGATCCCGGACAGGTTGGAATGAG.

The CDR3 DNA, read in part, is TGCAGTGCTGGGAAGACTAGAAAACCTTACGAG. Amino acid sequence: CSAGKTRKPYE. The CDR3 in full is CSAGKTRKPYEQYF. The chain joins TRBV20-1 to TRBJ2-7, with a tentative D call TRBD2 (6 bases). The read halts 3 residues ahead of the CDR3 end, with the missing end drawn from the germline J gene. The germline V gene has CDR1 DFQATT and CDR2 SNEGSKA (reference sequence). The CDR3 is made up of 14 amino acids. V shed 5 bases and J shed 4 bases, with 18 bases lying between them.

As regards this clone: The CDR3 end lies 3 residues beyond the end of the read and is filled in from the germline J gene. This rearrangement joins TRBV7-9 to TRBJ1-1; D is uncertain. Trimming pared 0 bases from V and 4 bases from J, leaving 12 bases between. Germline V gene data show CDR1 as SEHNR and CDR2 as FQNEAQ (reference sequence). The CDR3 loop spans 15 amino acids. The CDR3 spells CASSLALPGSTEAFF. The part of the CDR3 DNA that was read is TGTGCCAGCAGCTTAGCGTTACCGGGTAGCACTGAA.

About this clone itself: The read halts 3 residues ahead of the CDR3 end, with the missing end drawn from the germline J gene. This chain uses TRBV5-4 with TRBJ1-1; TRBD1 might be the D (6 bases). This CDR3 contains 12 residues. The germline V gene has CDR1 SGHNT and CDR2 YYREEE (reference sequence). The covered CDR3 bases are TGTGCCAGCAGCTTGGACGCCAGGGGA. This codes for CASSLDARG. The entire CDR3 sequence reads CASSLDARGAFF.

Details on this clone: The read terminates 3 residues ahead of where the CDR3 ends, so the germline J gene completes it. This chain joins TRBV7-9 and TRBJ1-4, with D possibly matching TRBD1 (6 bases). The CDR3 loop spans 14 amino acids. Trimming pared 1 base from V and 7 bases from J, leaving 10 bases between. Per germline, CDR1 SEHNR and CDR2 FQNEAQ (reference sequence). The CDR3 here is CASSLEGGGEKLFF. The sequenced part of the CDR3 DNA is TGTGCCAGCAGCTTAGAAGGGGGTGGTGAAAAA.

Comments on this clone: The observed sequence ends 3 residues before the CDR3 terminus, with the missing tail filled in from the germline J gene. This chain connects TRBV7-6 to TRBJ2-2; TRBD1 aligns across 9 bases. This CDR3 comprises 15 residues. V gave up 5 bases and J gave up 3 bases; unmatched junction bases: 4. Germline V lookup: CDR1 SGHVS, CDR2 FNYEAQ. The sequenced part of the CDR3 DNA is TGTGCCAGCAGCCCGGGACAGGGATACACCGGGGAG. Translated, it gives CASSPGQGYTGE. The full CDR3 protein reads CASSPGQGYTGELFF.